Listed below are T cell receptor beta chains from one sample, sequenced in a study of T cells after somatic rescue of genetic block. Clones were read by immunoSEQ multiplex PCR, and TCRdb kept only the in-frame ones, dropping some. This sample yields approximately 100,000 clones, of which over 80% are seen a single time; 1.5% to 2% belongs to the top ten. The material sequenced was peripheral blood mononuclear cells (PBMCs). All receptors derive from a young woman. Both conserved end residues are part of each CDR3. The order of the fields is clone size, V gene, J gene, D gene, CDR3 DNA, CDR3 protein. The D gene is left open where the match is weak. Expanded clones are given a class, and other clones once, few, many or no size at all.

abundance: .
v_gene: TRBV6-1
j_gene: TRBJ2-7
d_gene: .
CDR3nt: TGTGCCAGCAGCGTCCATTCCGGCGGTTTGAACGAGCAGTACTTC
CDR3aa: CASSVHSGGLNEQYF

abundance: .
v_gene: TRBV5-1
j_gene: TRBJ2-5
d_gene: TRBD2
CDR3nt: TGCGCCAGCAGCGGAATATTCGGTGCTAGCGGCCGGGAGACCCAGTACTTC
CDR3aa: CASSGIFGASGRETQYF

abundance: .
v_gene: TRBV5-6
j_gene: TRBJ1-2
d_gene: .
CDR3nt: TGTGCCAGCACCCCCGACCGTGGGTCCTATGGCTACACCTTC
CDR3aa: CASTPDRGSYGYTF

abundance: .
v_gene: TRBV27
j_gene: TRBJ2-7
d_gene: TRBD2
CDR3nt: TGTGCCAGCAGTTTATATTCTAGCGGGAGATACGAGCAGTACTTC
CDR3aa: CASSLYSSGRYEQYF

abundance: .
v_gene: TRBV4-1
j_gene: TRBJ1-5
d_gene: TRBD1
CDR3nt: TGCGCCAGCAGCCTAGCGACCGGGACAGGGGTTCAGCCCCAGCATTTT
CDR3aa: CASSLATGTGVQPQHF

abundance: .
v_gene: TRBV19
j_gene: TRBJ1-1
d_gene: TRBD1
CDR3nt: TGTGCCAGTAGTGTGAACAGGGGAGGGAACACTGAAGCTTTCTTT
CDR3aa: CASSVNRGGNTEAFF

abundance: .
v_gene: TRBV7-9
j_gene: TRBJ2-5
d_gene: .
CDR3nt: TGTGCCAGCAGCTTCCCTCGAGCCCCAGAGACCCAGTACTTC
CDR3aa: CASSFPRAPETQYF

abundance: .
v_gene: TRBV6-5
j_gene: TRBJ1-2
d_gene: .
CDR3nt: TGTGCCAGCAGCCCAAACTATGGCTACACCTTC
CDR3aa: CASSPNYGYTF

abundance: .
v_gene: TRBV11-3
j_gene: TRBJ1-2
d_gene: .
CDR3nt: TGTGCCAGCAGCTTAGCCGGGACACCCCAAGCCCATGGCTACACCTTC
CDR3aa: CASSLAGTPQAHGYTF

abundance: few
v_gene: TRBV5-4
j_gene: TRBJ1-1
d_gene: .
CDR3nt: TGTGCCAGCAGCTTAGCTGGGATCATGAACACTGAAGCTTTCTTT
CDR3aa: CASSLAGIMNTEAFF

abundance: .
v_gene: TRBV25-1
j_gene: TRBJ2-3
d_gene: TRBD1
CDR3nt: TGTGCCAGCAAGGGACAGGCAACAGATACGCAGTATTTT
CDR3aa: CASKGQATDTQYF

abundance: .
v_gene: TRBV11-2
j_gene: TRBJ2-2
d_gene: .
CDR3nt: TGTGCCAGCAGCTTATTGGGGGACACCGGGGAGCTGTTTTTT
CDR3aa: CASSLLGDTGELFF